This record covers a single T cell receptor beta chain. The antigen remains unidentified. There were no recent acute infections or vaccinations among the donors, who were healthy HIV-negative adults. Into CD45RA+ naive and CD45RA-negative memory subsets, the CD4+ cells were split. CDR1 is MNHNS, CDR2 SASEGT, per germline. The V and J ends lost 4 bases and 4 bases respectively, with 8 bases between them. This CDR3 spans 12 amino acids. Measured with immunoSEQ multiplex PCR; TCRdb has only the in-frame clones, and not every one. The sample holds 550,000 to 700,000 clones, 55% to 85% seen once. This sample is part of a study of shared clonotypes between healthy human individuals. Study background: The cohort had two women and a few men, ages 18 to 49. General study findings and limits: Compared with memory subsets, naive subsets generally had larger estimated richness.

The chain combines TRBV6-1 with TRBJ2-7; D call uncertain. This TCR derives from a woman under 40 in good health. Source material: memory CD4+ T cells sorted from blood. Subset here: CD45RA-negative fraction. The CDR3 nucleotides are TGTGCCAGCAGTGTAAAGAAGTACGAGCAGTACTTC. Translation gives CASSVKKYEQYF.